This T cell receptor (beta chain) was sequenced in a study of identifying expanded T cells in peripheral blood. The protocol was immunoSEQ multiplex PCR, while the TCRdb copy is restricted to in-frame clones and leaves out a portion. The sample yields about 74,000 clones, 84% seen once. Study-wide findings and caveats: Clone count variance between roughly 2-week samples rose with total template count. Technical replicates showed around 1.1 changed clones; around 2 weeks roughly 16; four weeks 19.

In this sample, this clone turned up a few times. Its antigen is still unknown. Germline CDR1 reads MDHEN; CDR2 reads SYDVKM. V shed 8 bases and J shed 1 base, with 12 bases lying between them. The CDR3 runs to 14 residues. Collection occurred without any documented infections or immune events in donors. The V and J genes are TRBV28 and TRBJ1-5; D is unresolved. The sample was blood. The sequence came from a person aged 18 to 69 in good health. CDR3 loop: CASVAGWSNQPQHF. The CDR3 nucleotides read TGTGCCAGCGTAGCCGGGTGGAGCAATCAGCCCCAGCATTTT.